These 17 T cell receptor beta chains were sequenced from one sample in a study of spatial heterogeneity in lung cancer. Time point specified: sample taken at primary tumor resection. TCRdb re-derived calls from the 5' RACE reads in MiXCR, one entry per CDR3 protein. The top ten hold about 10% of the sample, which has several thousand distinct CDR3 sequences, around 5.2% seen once. Here the sequenced sample was normal lung tissue next to the tumor, taken at surgery. The receptors were gathered from a female donor with early-stage non-small cell lung cancer.

This clonotype is labeled as medium-sized (0.01 to 0.1%). J is TRBJ2-1 and V is TRBV2; 9 bases align to TRBD2. V dropped 3 bases and J dropped 9; count of bases not matched to a gene: 15. CDR3 length: 17 residues. Per germline, CDR1 SNHLY and CDR2 FYNNEI. For the CDR3, the DNA is TGTGCCAGCAGTGATCGTGATAGCGGGAGTGGTGGTGCTGAGCAGTTCTTC. Its protein is CASSDRDSGSGGAEQFF. The entire variable domain, with the rest obtained from reference TRBV2 and TRBJ2-1, is as follows: EPEVTQTPSHQVTQMGQEVILRCVPISNHLYFYWYRQILGQKVEFLVSFYNNEISEKSEIFDDQFSVERPDGSNFTLKIRSTKLEDSAMYFCASSDRDSGSGGAEQFFGPGTRLTVL.

This clonotype was counted many times. This rearrangement joins TRBV5-6 to TRBJ2-7, with a possible D match to TRBD2 (6 bases). Looked up from germline, CDR1 is SGHDT and CDR2 is YYEEEE. V lost 5 bases and J lost 2, with 14 bases in between. This CDR3 has 14 amino acids. The CDR3 loop reads CASRQYGGAYEQYF. CDR3 nucleotides: TGTGCCAGCAGGCAATACGGCGGGGCCTACGAGCAGTACTTC.

In its sample, this clonotype is large (0.1 to 1%). The chain employs TRBV6-1 and TRBJ2-7, with D tentatively TRBD1 or TRBD2 (5 bases each). The CDR3 runs 13 residues. Trimming left V 5 bases short and J 5 bases short, with 13 bases between. CDR1 is MNHNS, CDR2 SASEGT, per germline. The CDR3 loop is CASSPGTGDEQYF. CDR3 nucleotide sequence: TGTGCCAGCAGTCCTGGGACGGGTGACGAGCAGTACTTC.

Many counts were recorded for this clonotype. The J gene is TRBJ2-5, the V gene TRBV4-1; tentatively, D is TRBD1 (6 bases). Germline assignment: CDR1 MGHRA and CDR2 YSYEKL. The CDR3 extends over 14 amino acids. V dropped 2 bases and J dropped 4 bases, with 11 bases sitting between them. CDR3 loop: CASSQQGSAETQYF. DNA of the CDR3: TGCGCCAGCAGCCAACAGGGGAGCGCAGAGACCCAGTACTTC.

This clonotype counts as medium-sized. V usage is TRBV5-4 and J usage is TRBJ2-3; D perhaps matches TRBD2 (6 bases). V lost 4 bases and J lost 6, with 18 bases in between. Germline lookup yields CDR1 SGHNT and CDR2 YYREEE (reference sequence). CDR3 length: 15 amino acids. CDR3 in DNA: TGTGCCAGCAGCCTGGAGGGAGCCTGGGTGGATACGCAGTATTTT. Translated: CASSLEGAWVDTQYF.

Ten or more counts support this clonotype. The V and J genes are TRBV7-2 and TRBJ2-1, with D perhaps TRBD2 (7 bases). Per the germline V gene, CDR1 is SGHTA and CDR2 is FQGNSA. V gave up 8 bases and J gave up 0 bases, with 14 bases separating them. This CDR3 spans 15 amino acids. DNA for the CDR3: TGTGCCAGCTTAAAACGGGGGGCCTCCTACAATGAGCAGTTCTTC. It encodes CASLKRGASYNEQFF.

By share, this clonotype counts as medium-sized (0.01 to 0.1%). The V gene is TRBV7-2, the J gene TRBJ2-1; tentatively, D is TRBD1 or TRBD2 (5 bases each). V was cut by 6 bases and J by 8 bases, with 14 bases left in between. The CDR3 runs 13 residues. The germline gives CDR1 SGHTA, CDR2 FQGNSA. The CDR3 loop is CASSLALGDEQFF. In nucleotides, the CDR3 is TGTGCCAGCAGTCTGGCACTGGGGGATGAGCAGTTCTTC.

In this sample, this clonotype turned up a few times. The chain is built from TRBV5-4 and TRBJ2-1, with 7 bases aligning to TRBD2. V dropped 3 bases and J dropped 7; count of bases not matched to a gene: 13. Per germline, CDR1 SGHNT and CDR2 YYREEE (reference sequence). The CDR3 is made up of 16 amino acids. DNA of the CDR3: TGTGCCAGCAGCTCTAGCGGAAGCTACTTAGGTAATGAGCAGTTCTTC. It yields the protein CASSSSGSYLGNEQFF.

This clonotype was observed many times. V is TRBV12-3 or TRBV12-4 and J is TRBJ2-2, with 9 bases matching TRBD1. The V gene end was trimmed by 5 bases and the J gene end by 6 bases; junction bases not matched to a gene: 7. The CDR3 is made up of 15 amino acids. The CDR3, as DNA: TGTGCCAGCAGTCGCGGGACAGGGAAGGCCGGGGAGCTGTTTTTT. Translation: CASSRGTGKAGELFF.

In its sample, this clonotype was seen a few times. The chain has TRBV11-2 and TRBJ2-7; TRBD1 agrees at 10 bases. Germline trimming cut 5 bases from V and 5 bases from J; bases unmatched to any gene: 6. Germline V gene sequence: CDR1 SGHAT, CDR2 FQNNGV. This CDR3 has 14 amino acids. The CDR3 region is CASSVDRGADEQYF. Written as DNA, the CDR3 is TGTGCCAGCAGCGTGGACAGGGGGGCCGACGAGCAGTACTTC.

This clonotype is hyperexpanded (1% or more) by share. The chain has TRBV27 and TRBJ2-7, with a possible D match to TRBD2 (5 bases). CDR3 length: 15 residues. CDR1 MNHEY and CDR2 SMNVEV come from the germline V gene (reference sequence). V was shortened by 2 bases and J by 11 bases, with 22 bases between the two germline ends. This CDR3 is CASSLMFGESSREYF. CDR3 DNA sequence: TGTGCCAGCAGTTTAATGTTCGGGGAAAGTTCTCGGGAGTACTTC.

This clonotype appeared many times. V gene TRBV6-5 combines with J gene TRBJ2-7, with 10 nucleotides matching TRBD1. The germline V gene has CDR1 MNHEY and CDR2 SVGAGI. The CDR3 extends over 15 amino acids. The trim removed 2 bases at V and 2 bases at J, leaving 3 bases unmatched. The CDR3 DNA is TGTGCCAGCAGTTACGAGACAGGGGGCCCCTACGAGCAGTACTTC. Translation: CASSYETGGPYEQYF.

The rearrangement links TRBV6-5 to TRBJ2-7; D might be TRBD1 (6 bases). Trimming removed 0 bases at V and 4 bases at J, with 13 bases between. This CDR3 has 15 residues. Germline CDR1 MNHEY, CDR2 SVGAGI. CDR3 loop: CASSYSYDQGYEQYF. In nucleotides, the CDR3 is TGTGCCAGCAGTTACTCCTATGACCAGGGGTACGAGCAGTACTTC.

This clonotype is deemed medium-sized. The rearrangement uses TRBV7-9 and TRBJ1-1; weak D call: TRBD1 (5 bases). The CDR3 is made up of 14 amino acids. Germline-derived CDR1 and CDR2 are SEHNR and FQNEAQ (reference sequence). V shed 2 bases and J shed 4 bases, with 11 bases lying between them. CDR3 nucleotide sequence: TGTGCCAGCAGCTTACAGGGCTGGGGCACTGAAGCTTTCTTT. Its protein is CASSLQGWGTEAFF.

This clonotype appeared many times. This chain connects TRBV12-3 or TRBV12-4 to TRBJ1-2; tentatively, D is TRBD1 (5 bases). V was shortened by 9 bases and J by 3 bases, with 14 bases between the two germline ends. There are 13 residues in the CDR3. CDR3 DNA sequence: TGTGCCAGTGGCCAGGGCAGCGACTATGGCTACACCTTC. Translation gives CASGQGSDYGYTF.

By proportion, this clonotype is medium-sized. The V call is TRBV11-2, the J call TRBJ2-5; D possibly corresponds to TRBD2 (6 bases). CDR1 is SGHAT and CDR2 is FQNNGV in the germline V gene. This CDR3 region has 13 residues. V was clipped by 1 base and J by 7 bases, with 10 bases between them. The CDR3 sequence: CASSLVPRGTQYF. CDR3 coding DNA: TGTGCCAGCAGCTTAGTCCCGCGGGGGACCCAGTACTTC.

This clonotype was counted at least ten times. The rearrangement joins TRBV6-2 or TRBV6-3 to TRBJ2-6; D is uncertain. Trimming took off 3 bases at V and 4 bases at J, with 10 bases between the two ends. The CDR3 is 15 amino acids. Germline-derived CDR1 and CDR2 are MNHEY and SVGEGT. The CDR3: CASSYPSLGANVLTF. The CDR3, as DNA: TGTGCCAGCAGTTATCCCTCCTTAGGGGCCAACGTCCTGACTTTC.